This T cell receptor beta chain was documented in a study of blood T cell repertoires in COVID-19. On the study more broadly: From the United States, Italy and Spain came samples of acute and convalescent COVID-19. PBMCs, B-cell-depleted T cells, or T cells were the source of the cDNA or gDNA that made up the material.

In the source study's methods: Amplification with reference gene primers provided the estimates of nucleated cell counts. Method: immunoSEQ multiplex PCR; TCRdb's copy keeps in-frame clones and lacks some. V and J calls and clone size are as listed in that table; D and trimming were resolved from the DNA. The repertoire holds some 150,000 clones, with about 85% as singletons. Germline CDR1 SEHNR, CDR2 FQNEAQ (reference sequence). The CDR3 is 14 residues long. The V and J ends lost 5 bases and 7 bases respectively, with 12 bases between them. The specimen sequenced was peripheral blood. The clonotype was recovered from a woman in her 70s with acute or convalescent COVID-19. The V call is TRBV7-9, the J call TRBJ1-6; D possibly corresponds to TRBD1 (5 bases). CDR3 in DNA: TGTGCCAGCAGCGATGGACACGGGAATTCACCCCTCCACTTT. This translates into CASSDGHGNSPLHF.